These 26 T cell receptor beta chains were all obtained from the same sample, sequenced in a study of T-cell reconstitution after alpha-beta-depleted transplantation in children. The library targeted TCRbeta and was prepared with unique molecular identifiers. TCRdb re-called the PCR reads with MiXCR, one entry per CDR3 protein. This table has roughly 340,000 distinct CDR3 sequences, about 17% appearing once. The sequencing here drew on PBMCs, mostly from graft donor cells, taken 360 days after TCRalphabeta/CD19-depleted stem cell transplant. The origin of the receptors is a male patient between 2 and 9 years old who had a stem cell transplant for acute lymphoblastic leukemia, so the T cells may come from the graft donor.

This clonotype was detected only a few times. One junction end does not reproduce the germline sequence, and a read error may be involved. The V and J genes are TRBV24-1 and TRBJ2-3, with D possibly being TRBD2 (5 bases). Germline CDR1 reads KGHDR; CDR2 reads SFDVKD. CDR3 length: 11 residues. CDR3 loop: CATSDFGLLHF. The CDR3 region has the DNA TGTGCCACCAGTGATTTCGGACTCCTACATTTT.

Many counts were recorded for this clonotype. The chain joins TRBV12-3 or TRBV12-4 to TRBJ2-7, with 9 bases fitting TRBD1. The CDR3 is made up of 16 amino acids. Trimming cost V 3 bases and J 4 bases; bases outside gene matches: 10. The CDR3 here is CASSFRTGAKSYEQYF. In nucleotides, the CDR3 is TGTGCCAGCAGTTTCAGGACAGGGGCTAAGTCGTACGAGCAGTACTTC.

In its sample, this clonotype was seen many times. V usage is TRBV12-3 or TRBV12-4 and J usage is TRBJ2-1; D gene unclear. The CDR3 extends over 15 amino acids. Trimming cost V 2 bases and J 8 bases, with 16 bases left between them. CDR3 amino acids: CASSLFSPLWDEQFF. As DNA, the CDR3 is TGTGCCAGCAGTTTATTCTCCCCTCTCTGGGATGAGCAGTTCTTC.

The chain recombines TRBV28 with TRBJ1-2; no clear D. The germline gives CDR1 MDHEN, CDR2 SYDVKM. CDR3 length equals 13 residues. V shed 1 base and J shed 6 bases, with 9 bases lying between them. The CDR3 nucleotides read TGTGCCAGCAGTTTATTCGATTACAATGGCTACACCTTC. Residues: CASSLFDYNGYTF.

Many counts were recorded for this clonotype. The V gene is TRBV28, the J gene TRBJ1-5, with no clear D. CDR1 and CDR2 from the germline V gene are MDHEN and SYDVKM. This CDR3 comprises 15 residues. With 2 bases removed from V and 4 bases from J, the gap between germline ends came to 12 bases. In DNA form, the CDR3 reads TGTGCCAGCAGTTTAGCGGGTGCGGGAAATCAGCCCCAGCATTTT. Translating it yields CASSLAGAGNQPQHF.

The gene calls are TRBV20-1 and TRBJ2-2; no clear D gene. V was trimmed by 1 base and J by 4 bases, leaving 10 bases between them. The CDR3 loop spans 14 amino acids. CDR1 and CDR2 from the germline V gene are DFQATT and SNEGSKA (reference sequence). Written as DNA, the CDR3 is TGCAGTGCTAGAGCCAGGTTGGGCACCGGGGAGCTGTTTTTT. Its translation is CSARARLGTGELFF.

This clonotype was seen at least ten times. CDR3 bases: TGTGCCAGCAGCCCCCACTGGGGACAGGGGGAGAACACCGGGGAGCTGTTTTTT. Its translation: CASSPHWGQGENTGELFF. V gene TRBV28 combines with J gene TRBJ2-2, with 11 bases identical to TRBD1. The germline CDR1 and CDR2 sequences are MDHEN and SYDVKM. This CDR3 has 18 residues. Germline trimming cut 6 bases from V and 1 base from J; bases unmatched to any gene: 10.

The chain links TRBV15 to TRBJ2-3, with 9 positions matching TRBD2. The ends lost 5 bases at V and 7 bases at J; junction bases unmatched: 13. Germline values: CDR1 LNHNV, CDR2 YYDKDF (reference sequence). This CDR3 spans 16 amino acids. This CDR3 is CATSFYGREGRNTQYF. For the CDR3, the DNA is TGTGCCACCAGCTTCTACGGGCGGGAGGGCCGAAATACGCAGTATTTT.

This clonotype turned up a few times. The rearrangement joins TRBV5-1 to TRBJ2-7; D remains ambiguous. V lost 5 bases to trimming and J lost 3 bases, with 6 bases between them. The V gene's germline CDR1 is SGHRS and CDR2 YFSETQ. The CDR3 contains 11 residues. The CDR3 nucleotides read TGCGCCAGCAGGGTACACTACGAGCAGTACTTC. It is translated as CASRVHYEQYF.

This clonotype was seen more than once but under ten times. This chain joins TRBV6-2 or TRBV6-3 and TRBJ2-1; D gene uncertain. Deletions cut 8 bases from V and 6 bases from J, with 11 bases between. The germline V gene has CDR1 MNHEY and CDR2 SVGEGT. The CDR3 extends over 12 amino acids. CDR3 in amino acids: CASGRAVNEQFF. DNA for the CDR3: TGTGCCAGCGGTAGGGCAGTCAATGAGCAGTTCTTC.

This clonotype appeared many times. J is TRBJ2-2 and V is TRBV5-6, with 7 bases lining up with TRBD1. V was pared by 0 bases and J by 6 bases, with 8 bases of the junction left unmatched. The CDR3 loop spans 16 amino acids. Germline V gene data show CDR1 as SGHDT and CDR2 as YYEEEE. The chain's CDR3 is CASSLETGQMAGELFF. Here the CDR3 DNA reads TGTGCCAGCAGCTTGGAGACGGGACAGATGGCCGGGGAGCTGTTTTTT.

The V gene is TRBV4-3, the J gene TRBJ2-7, with 8 bases that match TRBD2. The V and J ends lost 1 base and 4 bases, in that order; junction bases with no gene match: 6. The CDR3 has 15 residues. Germline lookup yields CDR1 LGHNA and CDR2 YSLEER. CDR3 DNA sequence: TGCGCCAGCAGCCAAGCAACGGGAGGGCCGTACGAGCAGTACTTC. It encodes CASSQATGGPYEQYF.

In its sample, this clonotype was seen a few times. The gene calls are TRBV20-1 and TRBJ2-1; 7 bases line up with TRBD2. The CDR3 length is 17 residues. V lost 0 bases to trimming and J lost 0 bases; unmatched junction nucleotides: 8. Germline V CDR1 and CDR2: DFQATT, SNEGSKA (reference sequence). The CDR3 spells CSARDPSGAPSYNEQFF. DNA for the CDR3: TGCAGTGCTAGAGATCCTAGCGGCGCGCCCTCCTACAATGAGCAGTTCTTC.

The genes are TRBV6-6 and TRBJ2-3; D is uncertain. Germline CDR1 MNHNY, CDR2 SVGAGI (reference sequence). V lost 2 bases and J 5 bases, leaving 5 bases between the germline ends. This CDR3 is built from 12 residues. The CDR3 protein is CASSYQRDTQYF. The CDR3 DNA is TGTGCCAGCAGTTACCAGCGAGATACGCAGTATTTT.

In its sample, this clonotype was seen a few times. The rearrangement uses TRBV5-1 and TRBJ1-3, with 9 bases aligning to TRBD1. Per the germline V gene, CDR1 is SGHRS and CDR2 is YFSETQ. Germline trimming cut 2 bases from V and 8 bases from J; bases unmatched to any gene: 2. The CDR3 is 13 amino acids. CDR3 nucleotides: TGCGCCAGCAGCTTACAGGGGGCGGACACCATATATTTT. It yields the protein CASSLQGADTIYF.

The J gene is TRBJ2-7, the V gene TRBV20-1, with a possible D match to TRBD1 (6 bases). From germline, CDR1 is DFQATT and CDR2 SNEGSKA (reference sequence). V gave up 3 bases and J gave up 2 bases, with 14 bases separating them. The CDR3 is 14 amino acids. The CDR3 loop is CSARGRGRPYEQYF. Here the CDR3 DNA reads TGCAGTGCTAGGGGCAGGGGAAGACCCTACGAGCAGTACTTC.

This clonotype was found a few times. The chain couples TRBV5-6 to TRBJ1-2, with D uncertain. CDR1 is SGHDT, CDR2 YYEEEE, per germline. The CDR3 covers 15 residues. V was cut by 3 bases and J by 2 bases, with 14 bases left in between. CDR3 sequence: CASSSEMGSNYGYTF. CDR3 coding DNA: TGTGCCAGCAGCTCCGAGATGGGGTCGAACTATGGCTACACCTTC.

The chain combines TRBV6-2 or TRBV6-3 with TRBJ2-7, with D maybe TRBD1 (6 bases). Trimming shortened V by 7 bases and J by 2 bases, and 12 bases separated the two germline ends. This CDR3 region has 13 residues. CDR1 and CDR2 (germline): MNHEY, SVGEGT. DNA of the CDR3: TGTGCCAGCACCCGGACAGCAGCCTACGAGCAGTACTTC. It specifies CASTRTAAYEQYF.

The table lists this clonotype with a few counts. The rearrangement links TRBV10-3 to TRBJ2-5; D may be TRBD1 (6 bases). V lost 2 bases and J 5 bases, leaving 12 bases between the germline ends. This CDR3 has 14 amino acids. Germline V gene data show CDR1 as ENHRY and CDR2 as SYGVKD. In nucleotides, the CDR3 is TGTGCCATCAGTGAGGGACTGAGGGGGGAGACCCAGTACTTC. Protein: CAISEGLRGETQYF.

Here the CDR3 reads CAWNLGQYEKLFF. In nucleotides, the CDR3 is TGTGCCTGGAACCTTGGGCAGTACGAAAAACTGTTTTTT. The V gene is TRBV30, the J gene TRBJ1-4; the D is unclear. The CDR3 length is 13 residues. Germline loops: CDR1 GTSNPN, CDR2 SVGIG (reference sequence). Trimming removed 4 bases from V and 8 bases from J, with 14 bases in between.

The chain uses TRBV27 and TRBJ2-1, with a tentative D call TRBD2 (5 bases). V shed 6 bases and J shed 0 bases, with 15 bases lying between them. Germline V gives CDR1 MNHEY, CDR2 SMNVEV (reference sequence). This CDR3 spans 16 amino acids. The CDR3 sequence: CASSLKDYSSYNEQFF. The CDR3 nucleotides read TGTGCCAGCAGCCTTAAAGACTATAGCTCCTACAATGAGCAGTTCTTC.

CDR3 sequence reads: CASSQFPRGTGELFF. The CDR3, as DNA: TGCGCCAGCAGCCAATTCCCGCGAGGCACCGGGGAGCTGTTTTTT. The V call is TRBV4-3, the J call TRBJ2-2; D is ambiguous. The V gene lost 2 bases and the J gene lost 4 bases, with 11 bases spanning the gap. From germline, CDR1 is LGHNA and CDR2 YSLEER. The CDR3 covers 15 residues.

This clonotype showed up just a few times. This chain links TRBV7-2 with TRBJ2-7; D is tentatively TRBD1 or TRBD2 (6 bases each). Trimming pared 0 bases from V and 2 bases from J, leaving 14 bases between. The CDR3 spans 16 residues. In germline, CDR1 is SGHTA, CDR2 FQGNSA. The CDR3 nucleotides are TGTGCCAGCAGCTTAGCGTCGAGGGGGGCCCCCTACGAGCAGTACTTC. Translated: CASSLASRGAPYEQYF.

This clonotype has just a few counts. The rearrangement uses TRBV11-2 and TRBJ2-7; possibly TRBD1 for D (5 bases). The CDR3 contains 18 residues. Trimming pared 1 base from V and 0 bases from J, leaving 19 bases between. Per the germline V gene, CDR1 is SGHAT and CDR2 is FQNNGV. The CDR3 bases are TGTGCCAGCAGCTTAGTGGGGTCTACCAGGGTGAGCTCCTACGAGCAGTACTTC. It translates to CASSLVGSTRVSSYEQYF. The full variable domain, in which reference TRBV11-2 and TRBJ2-7 provide the parts outside the CDR3, is EAGVAQSPRYKIIEKRQSVAFWCNPISGHATLYWYQQILGQGPKLLIQFQNNGVVDDSQLPKDRFSAERLKGVDSTLKIQPAKLEDSAVYLCASSLVGSTRVSSYEQYFGPGTRLTVT.

This chain links TRBV29-1 with TRBJ2-2; D call uncertain. CDR3 length equals 13 residues. Germline V gives CDR1 SQVTM, CDR2 ANQGSEA. V lost 4 bases to trimming and J lost 1 base, with 7 bases between them. The CDR3 spells CSVVKENTGELFF. The CDR3 DNA reads TGCAGCGTTGTTAAGGAGAACACCGGGGAGCTGTTTTTT.

The chain carries TRBV12-3 or TRBV12-4 and TRBJ2-1; 12 positions match TRBD2. The CDR3 covers 15 residues. After removal of 6 bases from V and 6 bases from J, the junction contained 6 bases not matched to a gene. As DNA, the CDR3 is TGTGCCAGCAGCACACTAGCGGGAGGACTCAATGAGCAGTTCTTC. This sequence encodes CASSTLAGGLNEQFF.